This T cell receptor beta chain originates from a study of blood T cell repertoires in COVID-19. On the study more broadly: Acute and convalescent COVID-19 samples came from the United States, Italy and Spain. T cells, B-cell-depleted T cells, or PBMCs supplied cDNA or gDNA.

In the source study's methods: Amplification of reference gene primers was used by the study to estimate nucleated cell counts. The protocol was immunoSEQ multiplex PCR, while the TCRdb copy is restricted to in-frame clones and leaves out a portion. V, J and clone size are taken as reported in that table, and D and trimming were inferred from the DNA itself. The sample lists 200,000 to 250,000 clones; 82% were seen once. V lost 5 bases and J lost 7; bases outside the gene matches: 10. Germline CDR1 and CDR2: MNHNY and SVGAGI (reference sequence). This CDR3 comprises 15 residues. Followed longitudinally, the Seattle patients had been enrolled during active infection. This clone was counted only a few times.

This receptor was identified in a woman in her 70s with COVID-19, enrolled during active disease. The chain employs TRBV6-6 and TRBJ2-1; the match to TRBD2 covers 8 bases. Material for sequencing was peripheral blood. The CDR3 bases are TGTGCCAGCAGTCCCTCAGCGGGAGCGCCGAATGAGCAGTTCTTC. Encoded protein: CASSPSAGAPNEQFF.